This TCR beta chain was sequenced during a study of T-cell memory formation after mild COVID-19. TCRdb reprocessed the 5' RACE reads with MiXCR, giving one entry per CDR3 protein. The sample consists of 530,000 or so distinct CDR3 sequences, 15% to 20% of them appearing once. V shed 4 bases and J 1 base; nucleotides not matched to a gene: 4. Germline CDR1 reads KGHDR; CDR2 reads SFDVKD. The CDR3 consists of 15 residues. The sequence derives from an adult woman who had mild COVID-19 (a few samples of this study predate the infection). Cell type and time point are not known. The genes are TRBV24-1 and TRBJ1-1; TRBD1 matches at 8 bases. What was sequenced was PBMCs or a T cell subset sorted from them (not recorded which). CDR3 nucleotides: TGTGCCACCAGTGAGGGGACAGGTGAGAACACTGAAGCTTTCTTT. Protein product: CATSEGTGENTEAFF.